This record concerns one T cell receptor (beta chain) sequence. This CDR3 is built from 14 residues. From germline, CDR1 is SGDLS and CDR2 YYNGEE. V lost 3 bases and J 3 bases, leaving 7 bases between the germline ends. These data come from a study of T cell responses to AZD1222 COVID-19 vaccine. Data came from immunoSEQ multiplex PCR; TCRdb stores just in-frame clones and leaves some out. The top ten clones hold 5% to 6.5% of a sample with roughly 58,000 clones, roughly 87% of them seen once. The J gene is TRBJ1-6, the V gene TRBV9; D might be TRBD1 (5 bases). Sample: peripheral blood, taken 28 days after the second AZD1222 dose. This clonotype was sampled from an adult who received the AZD1222 COVID-19 vaccine. This chain's CDR3 is CASSGTNYNSPLHF. The CDR3 DNA reads as TGTGCCAGCAGCGGGACAAACTATAATTCACCCCTCCACTTT.